These 14 T cell receptor beta chains originate from one sample sequenced in a study of cytomegalovirus exposure and HLA in healthy donors. With 60 Vbeta and 13 Jbeta primers, the PCR was carried out. Generated by immunoSEQ multiplex PCR, the TCRdb table keeps only in-frame clones and is missing some. The clone table shows about 130,000 clones, with the ten largest holding roughly 1.6%. Sequencing was done on a sample of PBMCs. The receptors stem from a middle-aged woman in good health and CMV-seronegative.

CDR3 nucleotides: TGTGCCAGCAGCCGGACAAATGCTGGTTTAGCGCAGTATTTT. Its translation: CASSRTNAGLAQYF. This chain uses TRBV7-2 with TRBJ2-3, with a tentative D call TRBD1 (5 bases). Germline values: CDR1 SGHTA, CDR2 FQGNSA. CDR3 length equals 14 residues. Trimming removed 5 bases at V and 10 bases at J, with 19 bases between.

This chain joins TRBV21-1 and TRBJ2-1; TRBD2 was called by the table and not checked on the DNA. TRBV21-1 is described as a pseudogene. The CDR3 is made up of 16 amino acids. CDR3 loop: CASSKTEKQGGNEQFF. CDR3 coding DNA: TGTGCCAGCAGCAAAACGGAAAAGCAGGGAGGCAACGAGCAGTTCTTC.

V usage is TRBV5-6 and J usage is TRBJ2-3; TRBD2 matches at 10 bases. This CDR3 is 16 amino acids long. V lost 3 bases to trimming and J lost 4 bases; unmatched junction nucleotides: 8. Germline V gene lookup returns CDR1 SGHDT and CDR2 YYEEEE. The CDR3 loop is CASSSDPAGGSDTQYF. The CDR3 DNA follows: TGTGCCAGCAGCTCTGACCCAGCGGGGGGGTCAGATACGCAGTATTTT.

This chain connects TRBV20-1 to TRBJ2-5, with 7 bases fitting TRBD2. The DNA end favors TRBJ2-7, so the J call may be wrong. The germline CDR1 and CDR2 sequences are DFQATT and SNEGSKA (reference sequence). The CDR3 has 11 amino acids. The DNA of the CDR3 is TGCAGCGCCAGCGGGGACTACGAGCAGTACTTC. This codes for CSASGDYEQYF.

The J gene is TRBJ1-4, the V gene TRBV6-7; D gene uncertain. TRBV6-7 belongs to the ORF category, with a function that is uncertain. This CDR3 is 12 amino acids long. V was shortened by 5 bases and J by 8 bases, with 9 bases between the two germline ends. In DNA form, the CDR3 reads TGTGCCAGCAGTCCGGGTGACGAAAAACTGTTTTTT. It yields the protein CASSPGDEKLFF.

The chain is built from TRBV18 and TRBJ1-1; no reliable D call. Germline CDR1 reads KGHSH; CDR2 reads LQKENI. Trimming removed 3 bases from V and 6 bases from J, with 11 bases in between. The CDR3 runs to 13 residues. The CDR3 spells CASSPMEDAEAFF. In DNA, the CDR3 is TGTGCCAGCTCACCCATGGAGGATGCTGAAGCTTTCTTT.

This chain connects TRBV7-9 to TRBJ1-1; 8 bases are shared with TRBD1. Germline loops: CDR1 SEHNR, CDR2 FQNEAQ (reference sequence). The CDR3 contains 14 residues. V lost 5 bases and J lost 11; bases outside the gene matches: 13. CDR3 DNA: TGTGCCAGCAGCCCAGGGGGCGGTTCCGATTCGGCTTTCTTT. Translating gives CASSPGGGSDSAFF.

The chain has TRBV5-4 and TRBJ1-1, with TRBD1 identical over 9 bases. CDR1 is SGHNT and CDR2 is YYREEE in the germline V gene (reference sequence). Unmatched junction bases numbered 18, after V lost 0 bases and J lost 6 bases. This CDR3 is built from 19 residues. CDR3 in amino acids: CASSLEYSGDRGWVAEAFF. Written as DNA, the CDR3 is TGTGCCAGCAGCTTGGAATATAGTGGCGACAGGGGGTGGGTAGCTGAAGCTTTCTTT.

The chain recombines TRBV13 with TRBJ2-3; TRBD2 aligns across 11 bases. CDR1 and CDR2 (germline): PRHDT, FYEKMQ (reference sequence). The CDR3 contains 18 residues. Trimming cost V 0 bases and J 3 bases; bases outside gene matches: 8. DNA of the CDR3: TGTGCCAGCAGCTTAGGCCGGGTGGCTAGCGGGGGGACAGATACGCAGTATTTT. Amino acids: CASSLGRVASGGTDTQYF.

The V gene is TRBV25-1, the J gene TRBJ2-7, with D perhaps matching TRBD2 (6 bases). The CDR3 covers 16 residues. Germline V gene sequence: CDR1 MGHDK, CDR2 SYGVNS. Trimming cost V 9 bases and J 0 bases, with 21 bases left between them. DNA of the CDR3: TGTGCCAGGGCCCCCCTCCGGGACTGTTGCTCCTACGAGCAGTACTTC. Protein product: CARAPLRDCCSYEQYF.

The V and J genes are TRBV27 and TRBJ1-2; D might be TRBD1 (5 bases). This CDR3 spans 15 amino acids. With 4 bases removed from V and 5 bases from J, the gap between germline ends came to 17 bases. Germline V gene sequence: CDR1 MNHEY, CDR2 SMNVEV (reference sequence). CDR3 nucleotides: TGTGCCAGCAGTTCACCCCGACAAGGGGATTATGGCTACACCTTC. It translates to CASSSPRQGDYGYTF.

V usage is TRBV7-2 and J usage is TRBJ1-6; D remains ambiguous. The CDR3 sequence is 15 residues long. Trimming removed 2 bases from V and 5 bases from J, with 10 bases in between. Germline V gene sequence: CDR1 SGHTA, CDR2 FQGNSA. This CDR3 is CASSLHGRNNSPLHF. CDR3 nucleotide sequence: TGTGCCAGCAGCTTACATGGCAGAAATAATTCACCCCTCCACTTT.

J is TRBJ1-5 and V is TRBV18; D is possibly TRBD1 (6 bases). V lost 6 bases and J lost 5, with 11 bases in between. Germline V CDR1 and CDR2: KGHSH, LQKENI. The CDR3 is 13 residues long. CDR3 sequence: CASSASGDQPQHF. CDR3 DNA: TGTGCCAGCTCCGCCTCAGGGGATCAGCCCCAGCATTTT.

The chain recombines TRBV9 with TRBJ1-1; weak D call: TRBD1 (5 bases). V was trimmed by 2 bases and J by 1 base, leaving 12 bases between them. The CDR3 runs to 15 residues. Germline values: CDR1 SGDLS, CDR2 YYNGEE. The CDR3 DNA sequence: TGTGCCAGCAGCGTCGGGGGAATAAAGAACACTGAAGCTTTCTTT. Protein: CASSVGGIKNTEAFF.